This T cell receptor (beta chain) was recorded in a study of cytomegalovirus exposure and HLA in healthy donors. On this clone itself: No antigen is known for it.

Primers: 60 Vbeta forward and 13 Jbeta reverse. Per the original methods: An analysis that came later counted some 80 million unique TCR beta chains, approximately 10 million shared. Profiling relied on immunoSEQ multiplex PCR, and the TCRdb table lists in-frame clones only, not all of them. The V and J calls and the clone size are those of that table, but D and trimming were determined from the DNA. Of about 120,000 clones detected, more than 60% appear once; the ten largest clones hold less than 3.5%. The CDR3 is made up of 19 amino acids. Trimming at V came to 4 bases and at J to 4 bases, leaving 19 bases not matched to a gene. Germline-derived CDR1 and CDR2 are LGHNA and YSLEER. Notes on the study in general: Relative to equally common others, HLA-associated TCR beta chains showed greater clonal expansion in a later analysis. Fewer N-insertions than the roughly 630-donor mean were reportedly shown by an Asian-associated ancestry cluster in a later analysis. Later analysis demonstrated an association between a missense DCLRE1C variant and TCR beta V- and J-gene trimming.

The chain has TRBV4-3 and TRBJ2-4, with 7 positions matching TRBD2. The receptor comes from a woman aged 40 to 49 in good health and CMV-seropositive. The sequenced material came from PBMCs. The CDR3 DNA reads TGCGCCAGCAGCCGGACCCTCAAAGGGGCGGGAGATGGGAAAAACATTCAGTACTTC. This translates into CASSRTLKGAGDGKNIQYF.